This passage covers 3 T cell receptor beta chains from one sample sequenced in a study of glioma-infiltrating T cells. Using RNA template, CDR3s of TCR alpha and beta were amplified with iRepertoire arm-PCR. Via MiXCR, TCRdb re-called the multiplex PCR reads, giving one row per CDR3 protein. Of roughly 200,000 distinct CDR3 sequences in the sample, around 30% were seen once. The material sequenced was glioma tissue, nonneoplastic brain tissue, or PBMCs (not recorded which). The receptors originated from a human donor with low-grade glioma or glioblastoma, undergoing nonglioma brain surgery, or in good health (not recorded which).

At least ten counts were recorded for this clonotype. The chain couples TRBV19 to TRBJ1-2; possible D gene TRBD1, 6 bases. Germline CDR1 reads LNHDA; CDR2 reads SQIVND (reference sequence). This CDR3 is 13 amino acids long. Between the trimmed V and J ends, which lost 10 bases and 2 bases, there was a span of 14 bases. The CDR3 nucleotides are TGTGCCACCTGGGGGGACACCAACTATGGCTACACCTTC. Translated, it gives CATWGDTNYGYTF.

In this sample, this clonotype turned up many times. The chain combines TRBV4-2 with TRBJ2-3; D is tentatively TRBD1 or TRBD2 (5 bases each). Per the germline V gene, CDR1 is LGHNA and CDR2 is YNFKEQ. This CDR3 region has 16 residues. Trimming shortened V by 1 base and J by 7 bases, and 18 bases separated the two germline ends. This CDR3 reads CASSQALGASSYTQYF. CDR3 nucleotides: TGTGCCAGCAGCCAAGCGCTTGGGGCTAGCTCGTATACGCAGTATTTT.

This clonotype occurred many times. The chain is built from TRBV18 and TRBJ1-2, with D maybe TRBD1 (5 bases). V dropped 3 bases and J dropped 8 bases, with 10 bases sitting between them. CDR1 and CDR2 (germline): KGHSH, LQKENI. The CDR3 is 12 amino acids. Here the CDR3 reads CASSPGDGGYTF. CDR3 coding DNA: TGTGCCAGCTCACCGGGGGATGGGGGCTACACCTTC. Using reference TRBV18 and TRBJ1-2 for the parts outside the CDR3, the full variable domain is NAGVMQNPRHLVRRRGQEARLRCSPMKGHSHVYWYRQLPEEGLKFMVYLQKENIIDESGMPKERFSAEFPKEGPSILRIQQVVRGDSAAYFCASSPGDGGYTFGSGTRLTVV.